Listed below are T cell receptor beta chains from one sample, sequenced in a study of CD8 T cells in ankylosing spondylitis. TCRdb re-derived calls from the 5' RACE reads in MiXCR, one entry per CDR3 protein. Here the sample spans 200,000 to 250,000 distinct CDR3 sequences, around 32% being singletons. Sequenced material: blood, either unsorted or a sorted T cell fraction (not recorded which). These receptors were collected from a male donor with ankylosing spondylitis or in good health (not recorded which). The CDR3 runs from the conserved cysteine through the conserved F or W. Each record gives: D gene, J gene, clone size, V gene, CDR3 DNA, CDR3 protein. The D gene is left open where the match is weak. Expanded clones get a size class; other rows say once, few or many, or leave the size out.

d_call: TRBD1; j_call: TRBJ1-1; clone_size: .; v_call: TRBV20-1; cdr3_nt: TGCAGTGCTCCCGGGACAGGGGGCGCGTGGAACACTGAAGCTTTCTTT; cdr3_aa: CSAPGTGGAWNTEAFF
d_call: .; j_call: TRBJ2-7; clone_size: once; v_call: TRBV5-1; cdr3_nt: TGCACCAGCAGCTTGGGCCTAGAAGGGGGTGAGCAGTACTTC; cdr3_aa: CTSSLGLEGGEQYF
d_call: .; j_call: TRBJ1-5; clone_size: few; v_call: TRBV10-2; cdr3_nt: TGCGCCAGCAGTGATTGGGGTAGCAATCAGCCCCAGCATTTT; cdr3_aa: CASSDWGSNQPQHF
d_call: .; j_call: TRBJ1-4; clone_size: .; v_call: TRBV7-2; cdr3_nt: TGTGCCAGCAGCTTGGTCGTGGGGACGGGGGGAGATGAAAAACTGTTTTTT; cdr3_aa: CASSLVVGTGGDEKLFF
d_call: .; j_call: TRBJ1-4; clone_size: few; v_call: TRBV20-1; cdr3_nt: TGCAGTGCTAGAGAGTCCAGGGCTAACGACAAACTGTTTTTT; cdr3_aa: CSARESRANDKLFF
d_call: .; j_call: TRBJ2-3; clone_size: few; v_call: TRBV21-1; cdr3_nt: TGTGCCCCTATGGAGACGGGGGCCCCTAGCACAGATACGCAGTATTTT; cdr3_aa: CAPMETGAPSTDTQYF
d_call: TRBD1; j_call: TRBJ2-3; clone_size: few; v_call: TRBV27; cdr3_nt: TGTGCCAGCGGACTGGACAGGGAGGCAGATACGCAGTATTTT; cdr3_aa: CASGLDREADTQYF
d_call: TRBD2; j_call: TRBJ2-1; clone_size: .; v_call: TRBV20-1; cdr3_nt: TGCAGTGCTAGAGAAGTAGGACTAGCGGGGAATGAGCAGTTCTTC; cdr3_aa: CSAREVGLAGNEQFF
d_call: TRBD2; j_call: TRBJ2-2; clone_size: few; v_call: TRBV12-3/TRBV12-4; cdr3_nt: TGTGCCAGCAGTCCCAGGGGAGCGGGGGTCACCGGGGAGCTGTTTTTT; cdr3_aa: CASSPRGAGVTGELFF
d_call: TRBD1; j_call: TRBJ1-2; clone_size: few; v_call: TRBV20-1; cdr3_nt: TGCAGTGCCCAGGACAGGGTGCGTGGCTACACCTTC; cdr3_aa: CSAQDRVRGYTF
d_call: .; j_call: TRBJ2-2; clone_size: .; v_call: TRBV5-1; cdr3_nt: TGCGCCAGCAGAAGGGACGACACCGGGGAGCTGTTTTTT; cdr3_aa: CASRRDDTGELFF
d_call: TRBD2; j_call: TRBJ2-5; clone_size: .; v_call: TRBV7-8; cdr3_nt: TGTGCCAGCAGCTTACGGTCTAGCGGGGGTTCACAAGGTATCCAGTACTTC; cdr3_aa: CASSLRSSGGSQGIQYF
d_call: .; j_call: TRBJ1-1; clone_size: .; v_call: TRBV6-1; cdr3_nt: TGTGCCAGCAGTACCGGTGGGAAGGGGAACACTGAAGCTTTCTTT; cdr3_aa: CASSTGGKGNTEAFF
d_call: .; j_call: TRBJ2-3; clone_size: many; v_call: TRBV18; cdr3_nt: TGTGCCAGCTCACCCAACACAGATACGCAGTATTTT; cdr3_aa: CASSPNTDTQYF
d_call: .; j_call: TRBJ1-5; clone_size: few; v_call: TRBV10-3; cdr3_nt: TGTGCCATCAGTGAGAAGGTGGGACAGCCCCAGCATTTT; cdr3_aa: CAISEKVGQPQHF
d_call: .; j_call: TRBJ1-6; clone_size: .; v_call: TRBV12-3/TRBV12-4; cdr3_nt: TGTGCCAGCAGTTTGAAGCCGTTGCTTTCACCCCTCCACTTT; cdr3_aa: CASSLKPLLSPLHF
d_call: .; j_call: TRBJ2-1; clone_size: few; v_call: TRBV29-1; cdr3_nt: TGCAGCGTTGAACGCCGGCTCTACAATGAGCAGTTCTTC; cdr3_aa: CSVERRLYNEQFF
d_call: .; j_call: TRBJ2-1; clone_size: few; v_call: TRBV12-3/TRBV12-4; cdr3_nt: TGTGCCAGCAGGTCTGTAGAGGAGCAGTTCTTC; cdr3_aa: CASRSVEEQFF
d_call: .; j_call: TRBJ2-3; clone_size: few; v_call: TRBV9; cdr3_nt: TGTGCCAGCAGCGTAAGCAGGGATACGCAGTATTTT; cdr3_aa: CASSVSRDTQYF
d_call: TRBD1; j_call: TRBJ2-2; clone_size: few; v_call: TRBV6-5; cdr3_nt: TGTGCCAGCAGTTACGAGGGGGCCGACGGGGAGCTGTTTTTT; cdr3_aa: CASSYEGADGELFF
d_call: .; j_call: TRBJ2-1; clone_size: .; v_call: TRBV5-1; cdr3_nt: TGCGCCAGCAGCAGATGGACAGTCTCCTACAATGAGCAGTTCTTC; cdr3_aa: CASSRWTVSYNEQFF
d_call: .; j_call: TRBJ2-7; clone_size: .; v_call: TRBV7-9; cdr3_nt: TGTGCCAGCAGCTTAGTAGTTGGGGACGCCGAGCAGTACTTC; cdr3_aa: CASSLVVGDAEQYF
d_call: .; j_call: TRBJ2-1; clone_size: .; v_call: TRBV27; cdr3_nt: TGTGCCAGCAGTTTATCCACAGTTGTAAATGAGCAGTTCTTC; cdr3_aa: CASSLSTVVNEQFF
d_call: TRBD1; j_call: TRBJ1-1; clone_size: few; v_call: TRBV10-3; cdr3_nt: TGTGCCATCAGCACGGGACAGCGGAACACTGAAGCTTTCTTT; cdr3_aa: CAISTGQRNTEAFF
d_call: .; j_call: TRBJ2-5; clone_size: .; v_call: TRBV3-1; cdr3_nt: TGTGCCAGCAGCGGCCGGGGCAGGCCCCAAGAGACCCAGTACTTC; cdr3_aa: CASSGRGRPQETQYF
d_call: .; j_call: TRBJ1-6; clone_size: .; v_call: TRBV28; cdr3_nt: TGTGCCAGCAGTTCCAGCTTATCGATTTTTGATTCACCCCTCCACTTT; cdr3_aa: CASSSSLSIFDSPLHF
d_call: .; j_call: TRBJ2-7; clone_size: many; v_call: TRBV28; cdr3_nt: TGTGCCAGCAGTTTATATGCTAGCGTGGCGTCCTACGAGCAGTACTTC; cdr3_aa: CASSLYASVASYEQYF
d_call: TRBD1; j_call: TRBJ1-5; clone_size: few; v_call: TRBV29-1; cdr3_nt: TGCAGCGTTGGGACCGGGACAGGGTCTCAGCCCCAGCATTTT; cdr3_aa: CSVGTGTGSQPQHF
d_call: .; j_call: TRBJ1-2; clone_size: .; v_call: TRBV15; cdr3_nt: TGTGCCACCAGCAGAGATACGGGGTCGGATGGCTACACCTTC; cdr3_aa: CATSRDTGSDGYTF
d_call: .; j_call: TRBJ2-3; clone_size: .; v_call: TRBV18; cdr3_nt: TGTGCCAGCTCACCGCGGGTAGGAGACTCCAGCACAGATACGCAGTATTTT; cdr3_aa: CASSPRVGDSSTDTQYF
d_call: .; j_call: TRBJ2-3; clone_size: .; v_call: TRBV3-1; cdr3_nt: TGTGCCAGCAGCCCCGTGGTAGCGGTCCCAGATACGCAGTATTTT; cdr3_aa: CASSPVVAVPDTQYF
d_call: TRBD2; j_call: TRBJ2-1; clone_size: .; v_call: TRBV4-1; cdr3_nt: TGCGCCAGCAGCCAAGGACTAGCCGATGAGCAGTTCTTC; cdr3_aa: CASSQGLADEQFF